This TCR beta chain was found in a study of regulatory T cells in long-lasting Graves disease. Study conclusions and caveats: Persistent disease exhibited a predilection for TRBV28, TRBJ1-2 and TRBJ2-5.

The authors built TCR beta libraries using iRepertoire HTBI primers and Arm-PCR of CDR3 regions. TCRdb reprocessed the multiplex PCR reads via MiXCR and lists one record per CDR3 protein. The sample holds approximately 360,000 distinct CDR3 sequences, 12% seen once. CDR3 length equals 14 residues. The germline V gene encodes CDR1 DFQATT and CDR2 SNEGSKA (reference sequence). V lost 2 bases to trimming and J lost 2 bases, with 10 bases between them. Sample time point: newly diagnosed GD, antithyroid drugs for less than 3 months. PBMCs were the source of the RNA used for TCR sequencing. Patients were enrolled at an endocrinology department in Xi'an, China. This clonotype was seen at least ten times. As yet, its antigen is unknown. This sample also belongs to another study, concerning T cells in Graves' hyperthyroidism and ophthalmopathy.

The starting material was peripheral blood mononuclear cells (PBMCs), obtained at new diagnosis, from a patient treated with antithyroid drugs. The chain recombines TRBV20-1 with TRBJ1-5; D uncertain. This TCR derives from a woman under 30 with Graves disease. The CDR3 reads CSARSGTGNQPQHF. The CDR3 bases are TGCAGTGCTAGATCGGGTACGGGCAATCAGCCCCAGCATTTT.